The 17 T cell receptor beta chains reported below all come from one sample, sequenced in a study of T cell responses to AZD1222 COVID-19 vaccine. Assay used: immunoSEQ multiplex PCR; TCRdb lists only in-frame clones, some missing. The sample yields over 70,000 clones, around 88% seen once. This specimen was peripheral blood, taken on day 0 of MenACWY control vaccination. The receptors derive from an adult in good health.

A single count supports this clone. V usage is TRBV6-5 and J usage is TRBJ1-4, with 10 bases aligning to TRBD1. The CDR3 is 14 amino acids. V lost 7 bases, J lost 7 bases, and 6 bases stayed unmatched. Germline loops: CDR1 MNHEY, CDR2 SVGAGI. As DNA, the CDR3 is TGTGCCAGCATCCGGACAGGGGGTAGTGAAAAACTGTTTTTT. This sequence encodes CASIRTGGSEKLFF.

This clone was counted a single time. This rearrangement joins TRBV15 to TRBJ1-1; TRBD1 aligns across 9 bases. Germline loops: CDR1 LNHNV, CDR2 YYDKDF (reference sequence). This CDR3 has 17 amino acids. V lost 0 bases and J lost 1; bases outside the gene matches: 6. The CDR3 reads CATSRDIPGQGNTEAFF. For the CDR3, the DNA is TGTGCCACCAGCAGAGATATTCCGGGACAGGGGAACACTGAAGCTTTCTTT.

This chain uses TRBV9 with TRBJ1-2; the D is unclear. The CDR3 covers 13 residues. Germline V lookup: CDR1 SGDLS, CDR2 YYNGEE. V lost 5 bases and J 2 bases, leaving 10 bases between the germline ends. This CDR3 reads CASRGDMNYGYTF. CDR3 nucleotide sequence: TGTGCCAGCAGGGGAGATATGAACTATGGCTACACCTTC. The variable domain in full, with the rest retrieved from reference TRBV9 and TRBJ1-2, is DSGVTQTPKHLITATGQRVTLRCSPRSGDLSVYWYQQSLDQGLQFLIQYYNGEERAKGNILERFSAQQFPDLHSELNLSSLELGDSALYFCASRGDMNYGYTFGSGTRLTVV.

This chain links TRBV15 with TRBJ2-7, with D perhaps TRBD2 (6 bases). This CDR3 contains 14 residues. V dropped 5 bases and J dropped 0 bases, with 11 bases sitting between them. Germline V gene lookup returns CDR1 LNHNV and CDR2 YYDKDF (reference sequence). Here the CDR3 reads CATSPRDFSYEQYF. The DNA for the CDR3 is TGTGCCACCAGCCCCCGGGACTTCTCCTACGAGCAGTACTTC.

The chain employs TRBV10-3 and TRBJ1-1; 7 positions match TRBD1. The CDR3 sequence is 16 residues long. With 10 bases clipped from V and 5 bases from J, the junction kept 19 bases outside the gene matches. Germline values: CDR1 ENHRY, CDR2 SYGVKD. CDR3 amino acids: CATLTERQGLLTEAFF. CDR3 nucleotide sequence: TGTGCCACCTTGACTGAGCGACAGGGTCTGCTTACTGAAGCTTTCTTT.

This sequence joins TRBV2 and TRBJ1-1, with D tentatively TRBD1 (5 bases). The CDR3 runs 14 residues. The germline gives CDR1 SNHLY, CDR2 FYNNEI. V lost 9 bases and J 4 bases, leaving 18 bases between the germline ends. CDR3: CASTGGGDPTEAFF. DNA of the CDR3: TGTGCCAGTACTGGGGGGGGTGACCCCACTGAAGCTTTCTTT.

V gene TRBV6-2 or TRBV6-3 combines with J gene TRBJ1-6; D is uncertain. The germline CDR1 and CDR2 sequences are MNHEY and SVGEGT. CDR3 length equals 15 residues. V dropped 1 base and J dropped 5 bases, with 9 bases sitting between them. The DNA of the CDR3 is TGTGCCAGCAGTTACTACGGTACGGATAATTCACCCCTCCACTTT. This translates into CASSYYGTDNSPLHF.

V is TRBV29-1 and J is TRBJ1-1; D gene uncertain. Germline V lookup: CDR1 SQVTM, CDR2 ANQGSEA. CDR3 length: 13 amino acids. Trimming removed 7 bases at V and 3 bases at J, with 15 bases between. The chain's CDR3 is CSAKGSVDTEAFF. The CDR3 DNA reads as TGCAGCGCCAAAGGGTCGGTTGACACTGAAGCTTTCTTT.

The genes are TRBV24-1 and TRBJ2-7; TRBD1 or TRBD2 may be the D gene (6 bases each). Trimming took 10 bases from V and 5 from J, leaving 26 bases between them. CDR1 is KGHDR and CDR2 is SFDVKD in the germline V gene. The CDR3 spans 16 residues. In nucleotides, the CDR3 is TGTGCCACGGGGGGAAAAAAGCCGGGACATGGCGACGAGCAGTACTTC. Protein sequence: CATGGKKPGHGDEQYF.

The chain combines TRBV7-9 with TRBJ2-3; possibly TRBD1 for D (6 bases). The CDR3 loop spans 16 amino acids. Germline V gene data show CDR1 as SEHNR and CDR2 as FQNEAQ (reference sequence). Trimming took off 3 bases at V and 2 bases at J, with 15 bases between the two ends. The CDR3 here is CASSFVTGSLTDTQYF. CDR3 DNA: TGTGCCAGCAGCTTTGTGACAGGTTCTCTCACAGATACGCAGTATTTT. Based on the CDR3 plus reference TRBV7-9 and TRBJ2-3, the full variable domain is DTGVSQNPRHKITKRGQNVTFRCDPISEHNRLYWYRQTLGQGPEFLTYFQNEAQLEKSRLLSDRFSAERPKGSFSTLEIQRTEQGDSAMYLCASSFVTGSLTDTQYFGPGTRLTVL.

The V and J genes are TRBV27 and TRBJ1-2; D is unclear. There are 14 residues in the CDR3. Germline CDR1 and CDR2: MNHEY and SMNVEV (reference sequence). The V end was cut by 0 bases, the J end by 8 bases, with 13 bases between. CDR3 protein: CASSLSFTWGGYTF. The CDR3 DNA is TGTGCCAGCAGTTTATCGTTTACCTGGGGAGGCTACACCTTC.

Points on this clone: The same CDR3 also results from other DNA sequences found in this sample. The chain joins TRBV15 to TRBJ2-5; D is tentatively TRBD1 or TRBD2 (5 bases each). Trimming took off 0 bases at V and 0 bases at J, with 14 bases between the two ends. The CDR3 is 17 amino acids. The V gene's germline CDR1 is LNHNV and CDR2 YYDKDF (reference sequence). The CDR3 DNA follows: TGTGCCACCAGCAGAGATGAGGGCAGGGTTTACCAAGAGACCCAGTACTTC. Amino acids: CATSRDEGRVYQETQYF.

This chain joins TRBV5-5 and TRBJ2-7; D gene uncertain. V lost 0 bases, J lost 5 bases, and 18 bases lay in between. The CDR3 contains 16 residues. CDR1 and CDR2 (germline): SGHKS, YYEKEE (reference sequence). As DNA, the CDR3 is TGTGCCAGCAGCTTGGGTGGCCTTCAAGTGTCCGACGAGCAGTACTTC. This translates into CASSLGGLQVSDEQYF.

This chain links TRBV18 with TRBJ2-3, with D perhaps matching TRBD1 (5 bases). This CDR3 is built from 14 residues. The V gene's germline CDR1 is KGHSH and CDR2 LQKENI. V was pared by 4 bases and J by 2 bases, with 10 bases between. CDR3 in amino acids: CASSRQKDTDTQYF. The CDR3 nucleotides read TGTGCCAGCTCACGACAGAAAGACACAGATACGCAGTATTTT.

The CDR3 sequence: CASSSRDTLNTEAFF. The CDR3 DNA reads as TGTGCCAGCAGTTCGCGGGACACCTTGAACACTGAAGCTTTCTTT. The rearrangement uses TRBV6-5 and TRBJ1-1; tentative D call: TRBD1 (6 bases). Germline lookup yields CDR1 MNHEY and CDR2 SVGAGI. Trimming stripped 4 bases from V and 0 bases from J, with 12 bases between. The CDR3 spans 15 residues.

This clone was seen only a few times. The CDR3 DNA follows: TGTGCCTGGAGTGTAGGGGGGTTCGAGCAGTTCTTC. Its protein product is CAWSVGGFEQFF. The V call is TRBV30, the J call TRBJ2-1; D is perhaps TRBD1 or TRBD2 (6 bases each). V lost 0 bases to trimming and J lost 10 bases, with 10 bases between them. The CDR3 consists of 12 residues. Germline CDR1 GTSNPN, CDR2 SVGIG (reference sequence).

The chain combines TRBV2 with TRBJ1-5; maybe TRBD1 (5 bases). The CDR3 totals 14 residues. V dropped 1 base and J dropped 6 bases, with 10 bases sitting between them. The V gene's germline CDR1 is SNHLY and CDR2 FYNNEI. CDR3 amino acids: CASSEGQGGQPQHF. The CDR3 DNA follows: TGTGCCAGCAGTGAAGGGCAGGGTGGTCAGCCCCAGCATTTT. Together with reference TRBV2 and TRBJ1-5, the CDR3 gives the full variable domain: EPEVTQTPSHQVTQMGQEVILRCVPISNHLYFYWYRQILGQKVEFLVSFYNNEISEKSEIFDDQFSVERPDGSNFTLKIRSTKLEDSAMYFCASSEGQGGQPQHFGDGTRLSIL.